The T cell receptor beta chain described here comes from a study of blood T cell repertoires in COVID-19. About the research overall: Some COVID-19 samples were acute and others convalescent; all came from the United States, Italy and Spain.

The CDR3 has 16 residues. The V and J ends lost 3 bases and 5 bases, in that order; junction bases with no gene match: 7. Germline V gene lookup returns CDR1 LGHDT and CDR2 YNNKEL (reference sequence). Profiled with immunoSEQ multiplex PCR; TCRdb holds only in-frame clones, not every one. The top ten clones hold about 10% of a sample with about 370,000 clones, around 87% of them seen once. Sequenced input: peripheral blood. The chain has TRBV3-1 (or the pseudogene TRBV3-2) and TRBJ2-7, with TRBD2 matching over 13 bases. The TCR was taken from a woman aged 30 to 39 with COVID-19, enrolled during active disease. The CDR3 loop reads CASSQGLAGLRNEQYF. CDR3 DNA: TGTGCCAGCAGCCAGGGACTAGCGGGGCTAAGGAACGAGCAGTACTTC.